A single sample gave rise to the 3 T cell receptor beta chains below, sequenced in a study of shared clonotypes between healthy human individuals. Generated by immunoSEQ multiplex PCR, the TCRdb table keeps only in-frame clones and is missing some. This repertoire shows 2 million to 2.5 million clones, roughly 90% found once; its top ten account for roughly 0.34%. Sequenced: naive CD4+ T cells from PBMCs. Regarding subset: CD45RA+ positively selected. The receptors come from a man aged 18 to 29 in good health. Some clones in this sample may be carry-over from other donors' samples.

This clone has only a few counts. The V and J genes are TRBV15 and TRBJ2-7; D unresolved. V was shortened by 0 bases and J by 7 bases, with 13 bases between the two germline ends. The CDR3 extends over 14 amino acids. Germline CDR1 reads LNHNV; CDR2 reads YYDKDF (reference sequence). DNA of the CDR3: TGTGCCACCAGCAGAGATCAGAGAACGACGGAGCAGTACTTC. Amino acids: CATSRDQRTTEQYF.

Note on this clone: In the same sample, other DNA sequences code for this CDR3. The chain employs TRBV5-4 and TRBJ2-3; 8 bases map to TRBD1. V was pared by 4 bases and J by 4 bases, with 8 bases of the junction left unmatched. Germline values: CDR1 SGHNT, CDR2 YYREEE (reference sequence). The CDR3 extends over 15 amino acids. The DNA for the CDR3 is TGTGCCAGCAGCCTTGACAGGGGAAGCGCAGATACGCAGTATTTT. Translating gives CASSLDRGSADTQYF. The whole variable domain, filled in from reference TRBV5-4 and TRBJ2-3, reads ETGVTQSPTHLIKTRGQQVTLRCSSQSGHNTVSWYQQALGQGPQFIFQYYREEENGRGNFPPRFSGLQFPNYSSELNVNALELDDSALYLCASSLDRGSADTQYFGPGTRLTVL.

V gene TRBV19 combines with J gene TRBJ2-7, with D possibly matching TRBD1 (6 bases). The CDR3 length is 12 residues. In germline, CDR1 is LNHDA, CDR2 SQIVND (reference sequence). V was cut by 7 bases and J by 5 bases, with 12 bases left in between. CDR3 loop: CASTTGLHEQYF. The CDR3, as DNA: TGTGCCAGTACCACAGGGCTCCACGAGCAGTACTTC. Supplemented by reference TRBV19 and TRBJ2-7, the full variable domain reads DGGITQSPKYLFRKEGQNVTLSCEQNLNHDAMYWYRQDPGQGLRLIYYSQIVNDFQKGDIAEGYSVSREKKESFPLTVTSAQKNPTAFYLCASTTGLHEQYFGPGTRLTVT.